Listed here are 12 T cell receptor beta chains from one sample, sequenced in a study of shared clonotypes between healthy human individuals. Assay: immunoSEQ multiplex PCR; the TCRdb copy retains only in-frame clones and omits some. The sample holds about 480,000 clones; approximately 79% are singletons and the top ten take approximately 12%. Sequencing was performed on PBMCs. The receptor source for this set is a woman aged 35 to 49 in good health. Some clones in this sample may be carry-over from other donors' samples.

This chain connects TRBV11-2 to TRBJ2-3; 7 nucleotides line up with TRBD2. V shed 8 bases, J shed 6 bases, and the junction held 8 bases outside the gene matches. CDR1 is SGHAT and CDR2 is FQNNGV in the germline V gene. CDR3 length equals 13 residues. In DNA form, the CDR3 reads TGTGCCAGCGGGAAGTTGGGGGGGGATACGCAGTATTTT. Protein product: CASGKLGGDTQYF.

The chain carries TRBV5-1 and TRBJ2-5; D remains ambiguous. Germline assignment: CDR1 SGHRS and CDR2 YFSETQ. V was pared by 0 bases and J by 1 base, with 10 bases between. The CDR3 extends over 15 amino acids. CDR3 bases: TGCGCCAGCAGCTTGGGCCCGGGCCGCCAAGAGACCCAGTACTTC. Its protein is CASSLGPGRQETQYF.

This chain joins TRBV7-8 and TRBJ2-1; D uncertain. Trimming left V 3 bases short and J 6 bases short, with 9 bases between. This CDR3 spans 13 amino acids. Germline V CDR1 and CDR2: SGHVS, FQNEAQ. The CDR3 nucleotides read TGTGCCAGCAGCTTCCCTCCCGGCAATGAGCAGTTCTTC. Translating it yields CASSFPPGNEQFF.

The rearrangement links TRBV18 to TRBJ2-1; maybe TRBD2 (5 bases). Germline V gene data show CDR1 as KGHSH and CDR2 as LQKENI. The CDR3 is made up of 14 amino acids. Trimming shortened V by 3 bases and J by 10 bases, and 16 bases separated the two germline ends. CDR3 in DNA: TGTGCCAGCTCACCGGGAGCCGAGTCCCGCGAGCAGTTCTTC. This sequence encodes CASSPGAESREQFF.

This chain uses TRBV6-5 with TRBJ2-1, with 10 bases lining up with TRBD2. Looked up from germline, CDR1 is MNHEY and CDR2 is SVGAGI. The CDR3 spans 16 residues. The V gene end was trimmed by 2 bases and the J gene end by 4 bases; junction bases not matched to a gene: 5. The CDR3 region is CASSYPGTSVYNEQFF. The CDR3 bases are TGTGCCAGCAGTTACCCCGGGACTAGCGTGTACAATGAGCAGTTCTTC.

This clone was counted a few times. The chain employs TRBV18 and TRBJ1-3, with a weak D call TRBD1 (5 bases). Germline V lookup: CDR1 KGHSH, CDR2 LQKENI. V was shortened by 6 bases and J by 2 bases, with 11 bases between the two germline ends. The CDR3 is 14 amino acids. CDR3 nucleotide sequence: TGTGCCAGCTCCCCAGGGACGACTGGAAACACCATATATTTT. Its protein product is CASSPGTTGNTIYF.

The gene calls are TRBV5-4 and TRBJ2-7; perhaps TRBD2 as D (5 bases). This CDR3 region has 14 residues. Germline-derived CDR1 and CDR2 are SGHNT and YYREEE (reference sequence). The ends were cut back, 4 bases at V and 3 bases at J, with 14 bases in the middle. The CDR3 here is CASSPGLKFYEQYF. The CDR3 DNA follows: TGTGCCAGCAGCCCCGGACTGAAGTTCTACGAGCAGTACTTC.

This clone was detected ten times or more. The rearrangement uses TRBV4-1 and TRBJ2-1; no reliable D call. The CDR3 spans 18 residues. Germline V gives CDR1 MGHRA, CDR2 YSYEKL. Trimming shortened V by 1 base and J by 8 bases, and 24 bases separated the two germline ends. This CDR3 is CASSQGGLVAFTVHEQFF. The CDR3 coding sequence is TGCGCCAGCAGCCAAGGGGGTCTGGTGGCCTTCACCGTCCATGAGCAGTTCTTC.

This chain links TRBV6-6 with TRBJ1-1, with D possibly TRBD1 on 5 matching bases. Germline V gene lookup returns CDR1 MNHNY and CDR2 SVGAGI (reference sequence). This CDR3 has 15 residues. The V gene lost 6 bases and the J gene lost 3 bases, with 17 bases spanning the gap. The CDR3, as DNA: TGTGCCAGCAGCAGCTCGAGGGGATGGGACACTGAAGCTTTCTTT. As protein: CASSSSRGWDTEAFF.

The chain couples TRBV6-1 to TRBJ1-1; D is perhaps TRBD1 (5 bases). V dropped 6 bases and J dropped 3 bases, with 14 bases sitting between them. The CDR3 sequence is 14 residues long. Germline CDR1 and CDR2: MNHNS and SASEGT. CDR3 sequence: CASSSRGSYTEAFF. CDR3 bases: TGTGCCAGCAGCTCCCGGGGCAGCTACACTGAAGCTTTCTTT.

The rearrangement uses TRBV6-1 and TRBJ2-2; D uncertain. The V and J ends lost 3 bases and 0 bases respectively, with 5 bases between them. CDR1 and CDR2 (germline): MNHNS, SASEGT. The CDR3 spans 14 residues. This CDR3 is CASSDDPNTGELFF. The CDR3 DNA reads TGTGCCAGCAGTGACGATCCGAACACCGGGGAGCTGTTTTTT.

V is TRBV7-3 and J is TRBJ2-5, with TRBD2 identical over 10 bases. The V segment lost 3 bases and the J segment 4 bases; nucleotides outside the gene matches: 2. The CDR3 runs to 14 residues. The germline V gene encodes CDR1 SGHTA and CDR2 FQGTGA. CDR3 residues: CASSFGTSVETQYF. The CDR3 DNA is TGTGCCAGCAGCTTCGGGACTAGCGTAGAGACCCAGTACTTC.